This TCR beta chain was profiled in a study of cytomegalovirus exposure and HLA in healthy donors. About the study: Samples from HLA-typed donors yielded about 85 million unique TCRs in an early data release.

General study results and limits: In an earlier analysis, productive rearrangement rates for most beta V segments clustered near 87% or 30%.

With 0 bases removed from V and 4 bases from J, the gap between germline ends came to 10 bases. CDR3 size: 15 residues. Germline assignment: CDR1 LNHNV and CDR2 YYDKDF (reference sequence). Regarding this clone: The antigen remains undetermined.

With 60 Vbeta and 13 Jbeta primers, the PCR was carried out. Profiled with immunoSEQ multiplex PCR; TCRdb holds only in-frame clones, not every one. The table records 150,000 or so clones, over 70% of them present only once. The sequenced sample consisted of PBMCs. This chain connects TRBV15 to TRBJ1-3; D gene uncertain. This clonotype was sampled from a woman aged 45-65 years in good health and CMV-seropositive. The CDR3: CATSRDLGEGNTIYF. The CDR3 bases are TGTGCCACCAGCAGAGATTTGGGCGAGGGAAACACCATATATTTT.